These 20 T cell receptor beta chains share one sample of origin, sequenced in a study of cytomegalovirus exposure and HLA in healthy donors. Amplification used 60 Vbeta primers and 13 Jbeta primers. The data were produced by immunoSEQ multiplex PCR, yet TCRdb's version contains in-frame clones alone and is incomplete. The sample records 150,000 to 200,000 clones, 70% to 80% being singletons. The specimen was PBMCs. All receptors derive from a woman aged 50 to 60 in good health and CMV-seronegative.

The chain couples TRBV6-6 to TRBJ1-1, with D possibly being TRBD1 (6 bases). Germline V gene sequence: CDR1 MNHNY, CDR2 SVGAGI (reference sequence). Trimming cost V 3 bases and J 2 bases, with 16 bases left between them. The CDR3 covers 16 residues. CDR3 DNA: TGTGCCAGCAGTTATGGTGTACAGGGACAAAACACTGAAGCTTTCTTT. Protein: CASSYGVQGQNTEAFF.

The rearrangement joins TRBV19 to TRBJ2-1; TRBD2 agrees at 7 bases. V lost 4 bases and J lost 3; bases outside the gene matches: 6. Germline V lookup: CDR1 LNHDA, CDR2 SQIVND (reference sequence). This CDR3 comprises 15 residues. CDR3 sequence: CASSRLAVYYNEQFF. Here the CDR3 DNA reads TGTGCCAGTAGTAGGCTAGCGGTATACTACAATGAGCAGTTCTTC.

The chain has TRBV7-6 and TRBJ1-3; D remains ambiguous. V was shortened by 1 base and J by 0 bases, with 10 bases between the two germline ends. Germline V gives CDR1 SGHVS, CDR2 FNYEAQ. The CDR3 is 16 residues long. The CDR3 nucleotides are TGTGCCAGCAGCTTAGACGACATATACTCTGGAAACACCATATATTTT. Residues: CASSLDDIYSGNTIYF. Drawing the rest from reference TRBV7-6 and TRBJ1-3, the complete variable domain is GAGVSQSPRYKVTKRGQDVALRCDPISGHVSLYWYRQALGQGPEFLTYFNYEAQQDKSGLPNDRFSAERPEGSISTLTIQRTEQRDSAMYRCASSLDDIYSGNTIYFGEGSWLTVV.

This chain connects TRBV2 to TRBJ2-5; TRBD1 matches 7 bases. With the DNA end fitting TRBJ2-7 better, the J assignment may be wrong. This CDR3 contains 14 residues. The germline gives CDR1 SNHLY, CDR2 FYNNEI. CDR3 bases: TGTGCCAGCAGTGTTGAGGGGGCGGGCTACGAGCAGTACTTC. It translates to CASSVEGAGYEQYF.

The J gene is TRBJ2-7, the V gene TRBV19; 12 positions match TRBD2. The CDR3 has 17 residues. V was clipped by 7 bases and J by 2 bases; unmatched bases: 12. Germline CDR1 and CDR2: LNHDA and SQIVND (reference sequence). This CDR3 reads CASKGTGTSGPPYEQYF. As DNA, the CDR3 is TGTGCCAGTAAGGGGACAGGGACTAGCGGGCCACCCTACGAGCAGTACTTC.

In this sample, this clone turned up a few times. Written as DNA, the CDR3 is TGCGCCAGCAGCCAAGATATCGGTAACTATGGCTACACCTTC. It is translated as CASSQDIGNYGYTF. J is TRBJ1-2 and V is TRBV4-1; unclear D gene. From germline, CDR1 is MGHRA and CDR2 YSYEKL. V was cut by 0 bases and J by 1 base, with 6 bases left in between. CDR3 length: 14 amino acids.

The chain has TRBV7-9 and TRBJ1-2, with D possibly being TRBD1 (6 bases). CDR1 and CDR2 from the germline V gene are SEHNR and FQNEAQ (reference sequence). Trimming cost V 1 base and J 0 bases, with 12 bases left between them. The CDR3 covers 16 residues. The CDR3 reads CASSLVGTPTNYGYTF. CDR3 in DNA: TGTGCCAGCAGCTTAGTAGGGACACCGACTAACTATGGCTACACCTTC.

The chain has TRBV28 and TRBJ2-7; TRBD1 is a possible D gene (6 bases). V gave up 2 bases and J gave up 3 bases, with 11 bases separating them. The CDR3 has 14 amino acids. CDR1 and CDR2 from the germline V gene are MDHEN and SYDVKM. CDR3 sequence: CASSLAQGYYEQYF. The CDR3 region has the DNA TGTGCCAGCAGTTTAGCACAGGGATACTACGAGCAGTACTTC.

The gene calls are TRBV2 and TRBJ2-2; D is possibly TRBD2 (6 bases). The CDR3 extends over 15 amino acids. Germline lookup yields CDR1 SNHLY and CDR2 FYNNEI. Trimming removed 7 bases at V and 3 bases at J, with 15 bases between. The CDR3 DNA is TGTGCCAGCAATCGGGACGCGGGATACACCGGGGAGCTGTTTTTT. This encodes CASNRDAGYTGELFF.

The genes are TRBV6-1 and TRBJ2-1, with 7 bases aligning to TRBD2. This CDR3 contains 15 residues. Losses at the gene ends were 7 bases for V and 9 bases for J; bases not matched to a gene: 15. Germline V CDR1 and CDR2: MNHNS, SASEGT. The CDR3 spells CASKPGLIWKGEQFF. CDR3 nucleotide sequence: TGTGCCAGCAAGCCGGGACTAATTTGGAAGGGTGAGCAGTTCTTC.

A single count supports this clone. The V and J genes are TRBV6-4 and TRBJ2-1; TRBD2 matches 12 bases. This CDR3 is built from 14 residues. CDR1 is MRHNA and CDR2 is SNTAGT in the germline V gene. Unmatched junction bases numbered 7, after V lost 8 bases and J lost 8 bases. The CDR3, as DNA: TGTGCCAGCGGCGAGACTAGCGGGAGCGATGAGCAGTTCTTC. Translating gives CASGETSGSDEQFF.

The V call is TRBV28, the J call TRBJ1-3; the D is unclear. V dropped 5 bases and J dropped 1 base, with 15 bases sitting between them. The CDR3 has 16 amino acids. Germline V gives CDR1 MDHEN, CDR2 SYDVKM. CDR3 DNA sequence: TGTGCCAGCAGTCCCCCCGGAGCCTATTCTGGAAACACCATATATTTT. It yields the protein CASSPPGAYSGNTIYF.

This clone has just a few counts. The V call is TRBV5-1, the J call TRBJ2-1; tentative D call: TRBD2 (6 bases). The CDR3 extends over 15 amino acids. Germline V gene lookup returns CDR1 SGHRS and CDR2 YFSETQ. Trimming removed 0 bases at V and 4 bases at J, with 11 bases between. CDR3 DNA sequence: TGCGCCAGCAGCTTGGCTGGTGGGGGGTACAATGAGCAGTTCTTC. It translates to CASSLAGGGYNEQFF.

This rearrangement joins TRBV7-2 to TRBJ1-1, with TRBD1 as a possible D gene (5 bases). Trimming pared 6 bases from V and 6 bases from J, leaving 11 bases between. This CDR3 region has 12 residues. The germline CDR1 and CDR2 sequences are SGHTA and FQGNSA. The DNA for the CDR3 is TGTGCCAGCAGGTCACGGGGGTCTGAAGCTTTCTTT. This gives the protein CASRSRGSEAFF.

The DNA of the CDR3 is TGTGCCAGCAGTAGCTGGACAGGCCTCTCCTACGAGCAGTACTTC. It codes for CASSSWTGLSYEQYF. This chain connects TRBV6-5 to TRBJ2-5; 7 bases match TRBD1. Gene TRBJ2-7 matches the end of the DNA better, so the J call may be wrong. This CDR3 is built from 15 residues. Germline CDR1 MNHEY, CDR2 SVGAGI.

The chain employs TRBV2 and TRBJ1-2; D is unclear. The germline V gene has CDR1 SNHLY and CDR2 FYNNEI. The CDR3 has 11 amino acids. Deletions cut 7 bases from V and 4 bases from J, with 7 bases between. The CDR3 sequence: CASTVLYGYTF. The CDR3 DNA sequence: TGTGCCAGCACCGTCCTCTATGGCTACACCTTC.

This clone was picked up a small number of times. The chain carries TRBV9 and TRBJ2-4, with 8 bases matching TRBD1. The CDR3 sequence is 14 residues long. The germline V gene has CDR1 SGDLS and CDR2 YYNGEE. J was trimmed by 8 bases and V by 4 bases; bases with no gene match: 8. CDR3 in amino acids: CASSPRTGTDIQYF. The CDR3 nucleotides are TGTGCCAGCAGCCCCCGGACAGGGACAGACATTCAGTACTTC.

CDR3 bases: TGTGCCAGCAGTTTAAGGGTAGGGACAGGGGGATCTGAAGCTTTCTTT. Encoded protein: CASSLRVGTGGSEAFF. The chain links TRBV28 to TRBJ1-1; TRBD1 aligns across 11 bases. J was trimmed by 6 bases and V by 2 bases; bases with no gene match: 8. The V gene's germline CDR1 is MDHEN and CDR2 SYDVKM. CDR3 length: 16 residues. Full variable domain (remainder filled in from reference TRBV28 and TRBJ1-1): DVKVTQSSRYLVKRTGEKVFLECVQDMDHENMFWYRQDPGLGLRLIYFSYDVKMKEKGDIPEGYSVSREKKERFSLILESASTNQTSMYLCASSLRVGTGGSEAFFGQGTRLTVV.

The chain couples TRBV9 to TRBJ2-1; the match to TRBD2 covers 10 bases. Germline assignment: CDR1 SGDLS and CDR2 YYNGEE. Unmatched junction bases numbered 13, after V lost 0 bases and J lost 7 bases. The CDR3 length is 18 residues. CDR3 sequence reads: CASSVEGGASGRDNEQFF. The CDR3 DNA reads TGTGCCAGCAGCGTAGAGGGGGGGGCTAGCGGGAGAGATAATGAGCAGTTCTTC.

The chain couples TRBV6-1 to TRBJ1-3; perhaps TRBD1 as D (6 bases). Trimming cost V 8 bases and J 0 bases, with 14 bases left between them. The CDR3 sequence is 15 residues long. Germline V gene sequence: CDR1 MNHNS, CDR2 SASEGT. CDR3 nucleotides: TGTGCCAGCTGGGGTGGGGGCTACTCTGGAAACACCATATATTTT. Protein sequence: CASWGGGYSGNTIYF.